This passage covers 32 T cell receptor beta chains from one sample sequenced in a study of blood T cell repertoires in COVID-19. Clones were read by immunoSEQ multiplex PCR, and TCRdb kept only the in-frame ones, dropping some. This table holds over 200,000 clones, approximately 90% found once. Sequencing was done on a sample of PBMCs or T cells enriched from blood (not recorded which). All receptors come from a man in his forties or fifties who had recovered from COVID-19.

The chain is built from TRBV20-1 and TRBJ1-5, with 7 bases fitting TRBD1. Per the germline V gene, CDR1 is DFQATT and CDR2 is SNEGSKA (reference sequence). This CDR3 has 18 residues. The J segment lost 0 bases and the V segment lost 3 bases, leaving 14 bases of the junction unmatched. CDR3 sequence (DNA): TGCAGTGCTAGTTTGGGACAGACAGGGCCCTATAGCAATCAGCCCCAGCATTTT. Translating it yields CSASLGQTGPYSNQPQHF.

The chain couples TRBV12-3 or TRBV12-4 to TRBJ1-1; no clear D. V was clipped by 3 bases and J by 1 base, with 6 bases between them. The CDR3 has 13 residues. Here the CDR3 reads CASSLRENTEAFF. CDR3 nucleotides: TGTGCCAGCAGTTTGAGAGAGAACACTGAAGCTTTCTTT.

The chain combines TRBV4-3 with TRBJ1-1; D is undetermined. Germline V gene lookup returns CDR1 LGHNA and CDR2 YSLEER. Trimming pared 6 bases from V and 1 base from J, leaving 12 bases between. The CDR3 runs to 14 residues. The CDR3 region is CASSQEITNTEAFF. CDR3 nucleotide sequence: TGCGCCAGCAGTCAGGAAATCACGAACACTGAAGCTTTCTTT.

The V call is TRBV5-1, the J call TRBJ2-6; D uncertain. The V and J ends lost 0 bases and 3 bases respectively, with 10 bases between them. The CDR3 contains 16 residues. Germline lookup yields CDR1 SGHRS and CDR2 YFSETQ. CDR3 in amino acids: CASSLGGLGGANVLTF. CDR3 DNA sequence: TGCGCCAGCAGCTTGGGAGGCCTCGGTGGGGCCAACGTCCTGACTTTC.

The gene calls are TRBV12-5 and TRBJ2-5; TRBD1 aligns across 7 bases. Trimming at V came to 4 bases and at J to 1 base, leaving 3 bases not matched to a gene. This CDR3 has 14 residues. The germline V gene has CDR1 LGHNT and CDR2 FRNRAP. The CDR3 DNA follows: TGTGCTAGTGGTTCGGGACAGTCCCAAGAGACCCAGTACTTC. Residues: CASGSGQSQETQYF. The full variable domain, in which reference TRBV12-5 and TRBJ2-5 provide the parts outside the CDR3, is DARVTQTPRHKVTEMGQEVTMRCQPILGHNTVFWYRQTMMQGLELLAYFRNRAPLDDSGMPKDRFSAEMPDATLATLKIQPSEPRDSAVYFCASGSGQSQETQYFGPGTRLLVL.

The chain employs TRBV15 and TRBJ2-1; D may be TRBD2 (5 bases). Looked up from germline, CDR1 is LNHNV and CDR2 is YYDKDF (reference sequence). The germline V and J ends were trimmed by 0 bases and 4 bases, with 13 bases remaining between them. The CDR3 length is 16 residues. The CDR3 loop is CATSREGSVLYNEQFF. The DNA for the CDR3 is TGTGCCACCAGCAGAGAGGGTAGCGTACTATACAATGAGCAGTTCTTC.

CDR3 amino acids: CASSQVKVGAYNSPLHF. CDR3 in DNA: TGTGCCAGCAGCCAAGTAAAAGTAGGGGCCTATAATTCACCCCTCCACTTT. The chain combines TRBV3-1 (or the pseudogene TRBV3-2) with TRBJ1-6; D is perhaps TRBD1 (5 bases). The CDR3 contains 17 residues. Looked up from germline, CDR1 is LGHDT and CDR2 is YNNKEL (reference sequence). V lost 1 base, J lost 2 bases, and 12 bases lay in between.

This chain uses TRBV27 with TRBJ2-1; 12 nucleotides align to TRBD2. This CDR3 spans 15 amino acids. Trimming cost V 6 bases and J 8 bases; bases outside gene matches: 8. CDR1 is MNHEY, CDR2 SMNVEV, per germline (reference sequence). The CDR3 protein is CASRPTSGRKDEQFF. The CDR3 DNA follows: TGTGCCAGCAGACCAACTAGCGGGAGGAAAGATGAGCAGTTCTTC.

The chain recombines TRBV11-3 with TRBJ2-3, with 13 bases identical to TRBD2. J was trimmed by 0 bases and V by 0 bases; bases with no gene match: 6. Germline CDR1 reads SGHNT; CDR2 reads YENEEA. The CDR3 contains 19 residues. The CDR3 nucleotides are TGTGCCAGCAGCTTAGAGACTAGCGGGGGGTTAATTAGCACAGATACGCAGTATTTT. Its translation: CASSLETSGGLISTDTQYF.

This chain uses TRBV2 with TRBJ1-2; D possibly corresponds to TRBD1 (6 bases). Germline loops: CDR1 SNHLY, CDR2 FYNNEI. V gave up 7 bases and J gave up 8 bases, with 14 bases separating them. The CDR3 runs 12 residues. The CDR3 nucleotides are TGTGCCAGCAACCGGGACATTAGGGGCTACACCTTC. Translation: CASNRDIRGYTF.

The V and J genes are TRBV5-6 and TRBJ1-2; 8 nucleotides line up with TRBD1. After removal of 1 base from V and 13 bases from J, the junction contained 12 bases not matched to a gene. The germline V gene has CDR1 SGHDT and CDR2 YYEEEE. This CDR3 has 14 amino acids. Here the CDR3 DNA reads TGTGCCAGCAGCTTGTTGGCTATAGGGACAGGCCTCACCTTC. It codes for CASSLLAIGTGLTF. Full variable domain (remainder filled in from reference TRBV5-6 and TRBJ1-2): DAGVTQSPTHLIKTRGQQVTLRCSPKSGHDTVSWYQQALGQGPQFIFQYYEEEERQRGNFPDRFSGHQFPNYSSELNVNALLLGDSALYLCASSLLAIGTGLTFGSGTRLTVV.

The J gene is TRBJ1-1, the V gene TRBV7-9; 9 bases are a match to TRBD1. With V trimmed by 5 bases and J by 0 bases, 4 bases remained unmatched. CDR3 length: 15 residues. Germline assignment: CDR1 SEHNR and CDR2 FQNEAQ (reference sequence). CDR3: CASSPQGAMNTEAFF. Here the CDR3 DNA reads TGTGCCAGCAGCCCACAGGGGGCAATGAACACTGAAGCTTTCTTT.

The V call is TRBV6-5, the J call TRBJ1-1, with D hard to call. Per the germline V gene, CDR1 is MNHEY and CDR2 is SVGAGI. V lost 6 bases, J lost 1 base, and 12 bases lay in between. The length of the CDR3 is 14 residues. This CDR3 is CASSLPPGNTEAFF. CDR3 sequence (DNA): TGTGCCAGCAGCTTACCCCCAGGGAACACTGAAGCTTTCTTT.

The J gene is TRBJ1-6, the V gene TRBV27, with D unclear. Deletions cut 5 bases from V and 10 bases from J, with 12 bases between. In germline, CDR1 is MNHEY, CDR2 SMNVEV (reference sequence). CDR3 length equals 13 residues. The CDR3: CASSPRETSPLHF. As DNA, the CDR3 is TGTGCCAGCAGTCCCCGGGAGACCTCACCCCTCCACTTT.

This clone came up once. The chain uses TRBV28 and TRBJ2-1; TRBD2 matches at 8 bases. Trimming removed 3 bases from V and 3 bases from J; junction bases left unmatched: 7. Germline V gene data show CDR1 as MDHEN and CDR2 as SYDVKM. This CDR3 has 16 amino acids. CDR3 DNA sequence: TGTGCCAGCAGTTTTTTGGGGCTAGCGGGCTACAATGAGCAGTTCTTC. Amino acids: CASSFLGLAGYNEQFF.

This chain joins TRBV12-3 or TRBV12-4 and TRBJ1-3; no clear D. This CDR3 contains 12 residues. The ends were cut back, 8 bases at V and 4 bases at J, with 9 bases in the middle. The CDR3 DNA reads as TGTGCCAGCCGAGAGAGGGGAAACACCATATATTTT. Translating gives CASRERGNTIYF.

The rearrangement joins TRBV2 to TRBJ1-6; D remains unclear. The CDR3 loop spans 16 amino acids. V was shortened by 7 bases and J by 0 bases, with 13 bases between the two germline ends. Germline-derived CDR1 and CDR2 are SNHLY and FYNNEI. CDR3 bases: TGTGCCAGCATCCCGTCCGTTAGCTCCTATAATTCACCCCTCCACTTT. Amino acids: CASIPSVSSYNSPLHF.

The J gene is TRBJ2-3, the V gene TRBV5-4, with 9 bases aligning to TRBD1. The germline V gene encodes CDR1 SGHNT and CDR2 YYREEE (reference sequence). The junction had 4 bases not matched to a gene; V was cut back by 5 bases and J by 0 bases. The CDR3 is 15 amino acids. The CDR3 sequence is CASSSGTGSTDTQYF. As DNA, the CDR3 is TGTGCCAGCAGTTCCGGGACAGGGAGCACAGATACGCAGTATTTT.

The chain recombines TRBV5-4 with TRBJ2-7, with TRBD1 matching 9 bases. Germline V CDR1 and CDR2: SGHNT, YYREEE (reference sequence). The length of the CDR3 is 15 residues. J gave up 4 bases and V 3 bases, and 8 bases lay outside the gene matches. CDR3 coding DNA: TGTGCCAGCAGCTCCGACGGGACAGGGAGTTACGAGCAGTACTTC. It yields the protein CASSSDGTGSYEQYF. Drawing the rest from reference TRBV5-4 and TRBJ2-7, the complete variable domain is ETGVTQSPTHLIKTRGQQVTLRCSSQSGHNTVSWYQQALGQGPQFIFQYYREEENGRGNFPPRFSGLQFPNYSSELNVNALELDDSALYLCASSSDGTGSYEQYFGPGTRLTVT.

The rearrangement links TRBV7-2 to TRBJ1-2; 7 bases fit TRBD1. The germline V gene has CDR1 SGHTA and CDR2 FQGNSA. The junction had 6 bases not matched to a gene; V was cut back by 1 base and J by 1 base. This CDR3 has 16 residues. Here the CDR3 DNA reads TGTGCCAGCAGCTTAGTAGGGGGCAACCATAACTATGGCTACACCTTC. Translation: CASSLVGGNHNYGYTF.

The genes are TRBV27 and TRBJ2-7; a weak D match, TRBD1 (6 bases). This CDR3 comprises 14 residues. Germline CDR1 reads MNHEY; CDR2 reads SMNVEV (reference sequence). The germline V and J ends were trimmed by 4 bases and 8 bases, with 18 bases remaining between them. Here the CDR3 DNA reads TGTGCCAGCAGTTACGCCGGACAGTTTTCGAAGCAGTACTTC. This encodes CASSYAGQFSKQYF.

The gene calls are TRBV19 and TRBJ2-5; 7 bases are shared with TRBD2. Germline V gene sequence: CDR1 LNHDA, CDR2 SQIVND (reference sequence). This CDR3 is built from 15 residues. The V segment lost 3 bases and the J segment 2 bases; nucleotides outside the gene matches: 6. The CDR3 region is CASSIGGSLQETQYF. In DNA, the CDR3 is TGTGCCAGTAGTATCGGGGGGAGTCTTCAAGAGACCCAGTACTTC.

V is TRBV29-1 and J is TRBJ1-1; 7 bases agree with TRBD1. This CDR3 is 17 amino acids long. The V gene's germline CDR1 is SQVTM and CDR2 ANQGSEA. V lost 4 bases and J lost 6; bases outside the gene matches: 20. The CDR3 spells CSVGGQLIPLLRPEAFF. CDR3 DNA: TGCAGCGTTGGGGGACAGCTAATACCCCTTTTAAGGCCTGAAGCTTTCTTT.

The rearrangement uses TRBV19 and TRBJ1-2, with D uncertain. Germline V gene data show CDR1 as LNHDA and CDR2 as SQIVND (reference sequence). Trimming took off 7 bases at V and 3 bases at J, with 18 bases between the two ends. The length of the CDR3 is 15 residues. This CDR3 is CASINPGRFDYGYTF. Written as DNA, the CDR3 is TGTGCCAGTATTAATCCGGGGAGGTTCGACTATGGCTACACCTTC. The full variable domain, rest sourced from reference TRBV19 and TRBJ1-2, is DGGITQSPKYLFRKEGQNVTLSCEQNLNHDAMYWYRQDPGQGLRLIYYSQIVNDFQKGDIAEGYSVSREKKESFPLTVTSAQKNPTAFYLCASINPGRFDYGYTFGSGTRLTVV.

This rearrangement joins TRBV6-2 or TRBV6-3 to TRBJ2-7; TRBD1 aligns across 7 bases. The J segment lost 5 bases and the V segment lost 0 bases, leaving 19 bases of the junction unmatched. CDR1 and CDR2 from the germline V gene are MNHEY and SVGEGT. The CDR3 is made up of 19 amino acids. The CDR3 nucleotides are TGTGCCAGCAGTTACTCGAGTTACAGGGGATCCTTCATTTCTAACGAGCAGTACTTC. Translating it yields CASSYSSYRGSFISNEQYF.

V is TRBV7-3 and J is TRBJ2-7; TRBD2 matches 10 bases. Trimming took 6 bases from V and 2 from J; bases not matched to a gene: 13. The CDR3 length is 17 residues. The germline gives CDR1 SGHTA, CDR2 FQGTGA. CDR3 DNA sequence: TGTGCCAGCAGTAAACTAGAACTAGCGGGGATCCCCTACGAGCAGTACTTC. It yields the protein CASSKLELAGIPYEQYF.

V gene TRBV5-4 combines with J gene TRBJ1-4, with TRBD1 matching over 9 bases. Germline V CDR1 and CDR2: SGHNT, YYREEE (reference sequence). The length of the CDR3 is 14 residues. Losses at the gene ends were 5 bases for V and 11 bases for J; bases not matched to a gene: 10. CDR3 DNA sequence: TGTGCCAGCAGTTCCGGGACAGGGAGAAGGAAACTGTTTTTT. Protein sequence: CASSSGTGRRKLFF.

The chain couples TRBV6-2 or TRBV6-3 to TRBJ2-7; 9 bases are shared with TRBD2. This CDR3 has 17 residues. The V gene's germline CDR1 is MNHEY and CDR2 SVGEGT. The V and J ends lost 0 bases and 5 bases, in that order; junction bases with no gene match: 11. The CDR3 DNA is TGTGCCAGCAGTTACTCGCCTATAGCGGGAGAATTAGACGAGCAGTACTTC. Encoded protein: CASSYSPIAGELDEQYF.

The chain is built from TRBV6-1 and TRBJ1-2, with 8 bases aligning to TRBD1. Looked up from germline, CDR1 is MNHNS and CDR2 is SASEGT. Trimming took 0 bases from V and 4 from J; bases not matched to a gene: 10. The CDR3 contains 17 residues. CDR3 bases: TGTGCCAGCAGTGAAGCTCCCGGACAGGGAAATGTCTATGGCTACACCTTC. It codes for CASSEAPGQGNVYGYTF.

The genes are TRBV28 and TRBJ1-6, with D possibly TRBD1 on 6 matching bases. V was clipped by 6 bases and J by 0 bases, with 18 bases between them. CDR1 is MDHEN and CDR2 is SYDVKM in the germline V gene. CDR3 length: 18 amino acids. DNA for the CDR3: TGTGCCAGCAGCCCGACAGGCCCTATTAGCTCCTATAATTCACCCCTCCACTTT. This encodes CASSPTGPISSYNSPLHF.

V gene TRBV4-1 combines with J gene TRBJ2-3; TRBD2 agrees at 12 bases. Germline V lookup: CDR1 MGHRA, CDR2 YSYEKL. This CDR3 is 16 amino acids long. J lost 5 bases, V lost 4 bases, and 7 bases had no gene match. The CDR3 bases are TGCGCCAGCAGCCCACTTCTAGCGGGGGGGCGAGATACGCAGTATTTT. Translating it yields CASSPLLAGGRDTQYF.

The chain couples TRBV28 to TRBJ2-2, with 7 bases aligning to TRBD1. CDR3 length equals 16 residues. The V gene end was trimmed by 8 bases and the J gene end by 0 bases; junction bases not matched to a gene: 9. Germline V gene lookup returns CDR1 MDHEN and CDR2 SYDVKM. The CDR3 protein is CASGSRQGTNTGELFF. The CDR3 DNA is TGTGCCAGCGGATCGCGACAGGGTACGAACACCGGGGAGCTGTTTTTT.